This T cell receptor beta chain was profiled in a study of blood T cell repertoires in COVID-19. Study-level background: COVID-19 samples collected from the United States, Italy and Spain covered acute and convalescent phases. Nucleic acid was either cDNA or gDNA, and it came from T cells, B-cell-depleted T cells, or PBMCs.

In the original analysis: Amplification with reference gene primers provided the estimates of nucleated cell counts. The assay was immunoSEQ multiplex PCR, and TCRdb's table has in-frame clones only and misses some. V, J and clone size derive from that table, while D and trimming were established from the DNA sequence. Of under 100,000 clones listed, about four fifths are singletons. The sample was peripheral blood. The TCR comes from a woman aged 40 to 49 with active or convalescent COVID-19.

The CDR3 nucleotides read TGTGCCAGTAGTCCCTGGGGAGCGCAAGAGACCCAGTACTTC. Translated, it gives CASSPWGAQETQYF. The chain has TRBV19 and TRBJ2-5; D perhaps matches TRBD2 (5 bases). V lost 5 bases and J lost 2, with 12 bases in between. Germline CDR1 and CDR2: LNHDA and SQIVND (reference sequence). The CDR3 runs 14 residues. Combining the CDR3 with reference TRBV19 and TRBJ2-5 gives the whole variable domain DGGITQSPKYLFRKEGQNVTLSCEQNLNHDAMYWYRQDPGQGLRLIYYSQIVNDFQKGDIAEGYSVSREKKESFPLTVTSAQKNPTAFYLCASSPWGAQETQYFGPGTRLLVL.